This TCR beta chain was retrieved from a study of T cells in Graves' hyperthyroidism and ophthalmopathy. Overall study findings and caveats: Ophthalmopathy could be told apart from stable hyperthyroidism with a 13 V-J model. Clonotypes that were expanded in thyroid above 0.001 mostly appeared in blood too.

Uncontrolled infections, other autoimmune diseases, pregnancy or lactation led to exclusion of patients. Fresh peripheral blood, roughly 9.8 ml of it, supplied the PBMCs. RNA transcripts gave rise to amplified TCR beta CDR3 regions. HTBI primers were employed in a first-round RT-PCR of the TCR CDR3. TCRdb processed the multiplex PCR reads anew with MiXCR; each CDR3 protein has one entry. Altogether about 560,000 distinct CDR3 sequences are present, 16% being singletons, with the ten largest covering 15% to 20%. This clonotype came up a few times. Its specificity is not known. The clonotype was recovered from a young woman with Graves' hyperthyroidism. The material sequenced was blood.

The CDR3 spells CASSSGAGYQPQHF. DNA of the CDR3: TGTGCCAGCAGCTCCGGGGCGGGATATCAGCCCCAGCATTTT. The chain joins TRBV5-8 to TRBJ1-5; D possibly corresponds to TRBD1 (5 bases). V lost 3 bases, J lost 5 bases, and 12 bases lay in between. Germline lookup yields CDR1 SGHTS and CDR2 YDEGEE. The CDR3 extends over 14 amino acids.